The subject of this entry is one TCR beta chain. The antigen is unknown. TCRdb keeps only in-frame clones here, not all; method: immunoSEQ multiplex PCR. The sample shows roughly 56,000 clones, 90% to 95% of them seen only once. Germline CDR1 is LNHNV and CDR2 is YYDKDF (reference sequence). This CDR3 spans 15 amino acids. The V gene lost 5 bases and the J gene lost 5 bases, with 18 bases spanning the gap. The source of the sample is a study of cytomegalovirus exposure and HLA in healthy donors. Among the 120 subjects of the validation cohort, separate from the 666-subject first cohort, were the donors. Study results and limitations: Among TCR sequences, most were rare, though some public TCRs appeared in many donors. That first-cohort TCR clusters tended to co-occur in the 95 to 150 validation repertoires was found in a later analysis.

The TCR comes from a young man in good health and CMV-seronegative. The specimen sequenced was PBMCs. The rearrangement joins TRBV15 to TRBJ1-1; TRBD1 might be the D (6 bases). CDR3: CATSPPVNRATEAFF. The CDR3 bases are TGTGCCACCAGCCCTCCTGTGAACAGGGCTACTGAAGCTTTCTTT.